What follows are 2 T cell receptor beta chains derived from one specimen sequenced in a study of CD4 and CD8 cells across lung adenocarcinoma regions. TCRdb independently ran MiXCR on the PCR reads; one entry per CDR3 protein. Of about 16,000 distinct CDR3 sequences in the sample, about half were seen once. The sample was CD8+ T cells from the center of a lung tumor. All receptors come from a female donor with lung adenocarcinoma. The CD4 and CD8 labels of this study may be unreliable.

This clonotype turned up a few times. The chain has TRBV7-9 and TRBJ2-2; weak D call: TRBD2 (6 bases). CDR1 and CDR2 (germline): SEHNR, FQNEAQ (reference sequence). The CDR3 runs 15 residues. V was cut by 1 base and J by 2 bases, with 8 bases left in between. CDR3 in amino acids: CASSLEGTNTGELFF. The CDR3 region has the DNA TGTGCCAGCAGCTTAGAGGGGACTAACACCGGGGAGCTGTTTTTT. The full variable domain, rest sourced from reference TRBV7-9 and TRBJ2-2, is DTGVSQNPRHKITKRGQNVTFRCDPISEHNRLYWYRQTLGQGPEFLTYFQNEAQLEKSRLLSDRFSAERPKGSFSTLEIQRTEQGDSAMYLCASSLEGTNTGELFFGEGSRLTVL.

This chain's CDR3 is CASSSKETQYF. The CDR3 DNA is TGTGCCAGCAGCTCTAAAGAGACCCAGTACTTC. The chain uses TRBV12-3 or TRBV12-4 and TRBJ2-5; D is uncertain. CDR3 length equals 11 residues. V was clipped by 6 bases and J by 3 bases, with 5 bases between them.